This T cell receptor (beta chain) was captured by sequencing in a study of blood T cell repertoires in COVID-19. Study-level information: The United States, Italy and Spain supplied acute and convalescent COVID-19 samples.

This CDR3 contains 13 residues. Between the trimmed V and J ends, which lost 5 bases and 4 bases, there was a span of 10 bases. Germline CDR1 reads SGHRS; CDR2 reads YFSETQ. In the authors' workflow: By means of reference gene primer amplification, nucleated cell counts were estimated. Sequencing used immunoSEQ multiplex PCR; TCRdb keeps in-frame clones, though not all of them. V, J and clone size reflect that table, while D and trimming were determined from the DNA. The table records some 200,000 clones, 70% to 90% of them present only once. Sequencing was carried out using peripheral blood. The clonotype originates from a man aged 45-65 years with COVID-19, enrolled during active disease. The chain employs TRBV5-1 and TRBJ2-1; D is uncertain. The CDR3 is CASSEVGYNEQFF. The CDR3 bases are TGCGCCAGCAGTGAGGTCGGTTACAATGAGCAGTTCTTC.